This is a list of T cell receptor beta chains from one sample in a study of technical replicates of blood from a few donors. Method: immunoSEQ multiplex PCR; TCRdb's copy keeps in-frame clones and lacks some. The sample yields roughly 90,000 clones, about 96% seen once. Sequencing was carried out using T cells isolated from PBMCs. These receptors came from a human donor in good health. Each CDR3 is given with its conserved first and last residue. The order of the fields is V gene, clone size, D gene, CDR3 length, J gene, CDR3 protein, CDR3 DNA. D genes are given only for firm matches. Size is omitted from some rows. Given values are once, few, many or a class for expanded clones.

>TRBV6-5|NA|NA|15|TRBJ2-1
CASSRRQASYNEQFF
TGTGCCAGCAGTCGTCGTCAGGCCTCCTACAATGAGCAGTTCTTC
>TRBV15|NA|TRBD1|15|TRBJ2-7
CATSRELGQLYEQYF
TGTGCCACCAGCAGAGAATTGGGACAGCTCTACGAGCAGTACTTC
>TRBV7-3|NA|TRBD2|17|TRBJ2-3
CASSLILTSGISDTQYF
TGTGCCAGCAGCTTAATTCTAACTAGCGGGATCTCAGATACGCAGTATTTT
>TRBV7-2|NA|NA|12|TRBJ1-1
CASSRGGNEAFF
TGTGCCAGCAGCCGGGGGGGCAATGAAGCTTTCTTT
>TRBV5-5|NA|NA|13|TRBJ1-2
CASSFRQDNGYTF
TGTGCCAGCAGCTTTAGACAGGATAATGGCTACACCTTC
>TRBV18|NA|TRBD1|14|TRBJ1-1
CASKQGDLNTEAFF
TGTGCCAGCAAACAGGGGGACCTGAACACTGAAGCTTTCTTT
>TRBV5-1|NA|NA|14|TRBJ2-1
CASSLDGSNNEQFF
TGCGCCAGCAGCTTGGACGGGAGTAACAATGAGCAGTTCTTC
>TRBV28|NA|NA|14|TRBJ1-2
CASSIQGQYYGYTF
TGTGCCAGCAGTATTCAGGGTCAATACTATGGCTACACCTTC
>TRBV7-9|NA|TRBD1|14|TRBJ1-4
CASSVGTGNEKLFF
TGTGCCAGCAGCGTAGGGACAGGGAACGAAAAACTGTTTTTT
>TRBV9|NA|NA|16|TRBJ1-2
CASSTSDSLWVYGYTF
TGTGCCAGCAGCACGAGTGACAGTCTATGGGTCTATGGCTACACCTTC
>TRBV6-1|NA|NA|13|TRBJ1-1
CASSGQLNTEAFF
TGTGCCAGCAGTGGGCAGTTGAACACTGAAGCTTTCTTT
>TRBV5-1|NA|NA|13|TRBJ1-2
CASSPDLGRGYTF
TGCGCCAGCAGCCCCGATTTGGGGCGAGGCTACACCTTC
>TRBV15|NA|NA|16|TRBJ2-1
CATSRDLSIFNNEQFF
TGTGCCACCAGCAGAGATCTGTCTATATTCAACAATGAGCAGTTCTTC
>TRBV7-2|NA|TRBD2|15|TRBJ2-1
CASSPLAGGPDEQFF
TGTGCCAGCAGCCCCCTAGCGGGAGGGCCGGATGAGCAGTTCTTC
>TRBV19|NA|TRBD2|13|TRBJ2-7
CASSSGGRGEQYF
TGTGCCAGTAGTTCGGGAGGGCGCGGCGAGCAGTACTTC
>TRBV6-1|NA|NA|14|TRBJ2-3
CASSSLSSTDTQYF
TGTGCCAGCAGTTCCTTATCTAGCACAGATACGCAGTATTTT
>TRBV11-2|NA|NA|16|TRBJ1-1
CASSLIYSFMNTEAFF
TGTGCCAGCAGCTTAATCTACAGCTTCATGAACACTGAAGCTTTCTTT
>TRBV7-3|NA|NA|14|TRBJ2-2
CASSLSGSTGELFF
TGTGCCAGCAGCTTATCCGGGTCTACCGGGGAGCTGTTTTTT
>TRBV4-3|NA|NA|14|TRBJ2-1
CASSNRQAYNEQFF
TGCGCCAGCAGCAACCGACAGGCGTACAATGAGCAGTTCTTC
>TRBV27|NA|NA|13|TRBJ2-1
CASSLTGTNEQFF
TGTGCCAGCAGTCTCACAGGGACCAATGAGCAGTTCTTC
>TRBV6-5|once|NA|14|TRBJ1-2
CASSGLDSRDGYTF
TGTGCCAGCAGTGGGTTGGACAGCCGGGATGGCTACACCTTC
>TRBV9|NA|TRBD1|16|TRBJ2-1
CASSVGQSSSYNEQFF
TGTGCCAGCAGCGTGGGACAGTCCAGCTCCTACAATGAGCAGTTCTTC
>TRBV5-1|NA|TRBD1|17|TRBJ1-1
CASSSRDRGRFNTEAFF
TGCGCCAGCAGCTCCCGGGACAGGGGGCGATTTAACACTGAAGCTTTCTTT
>TRBV6-6|NA|NA|14|TRBJ2-7
CASSYSVPIYEQYF
TGTGCCAGCAGTTACTCTGTCCCAATCTACGAGCAGTACTTC
>TRBV10-1|NA|TRBD2|14|TRBJ2-7
CASTVAGASYEQYF
TGCGCCAGCACAGTAGCGGGAGCCTCCTACGAGCAGTACTTC
>TRBV11-2|NA|TRBD2|14|TRBJ2-1
CASSSPSGGDEQFF
TGTGCCAGCAGCTCCCCCTCGGGGGGGGATGAGCAGTTCTTC
>TRBV2|NA|NA|16|TRBJ2-1
CASNAQIPRGYNEQFF
TGTGCCAGCAACGCCCAGATCCCTCGGGGGTACAATGAGCAGTTCTTC
>TRBV10-3|NA|TRBD1|12|TRBJ1-2
CAISPGGYGYTF
TGTGCCATCAGCCCAGGGGGCTATGGCTACACCTTC
>TRBV7-2|NA|TRBD2|17|TRBJ2-1
CASSLAPGTSQIDEQFF
TGTGCCAGCAGCTTAGCGCCCGGGACTAGCCAGATCGATGAGCAGTTCTTC
>TRBV27|NA|TRBD2|17|TRBJ2-2
CASSLDFVREGTGELFF
TGTGCCAGCAGTTTAGATTTTGTCAGGGAGGGGACCGGGGAGCTGTTTTTT
>TRBV7-2|NA|NA|14|TRBJ2-7
CASSLFLYGSEQYF
TGTGCCAGCAGCTTGTTTTTGTACGGGAGTGAGCAGTACTTC
>TRBV11-2|NA|NA|12|TRBJ2-1
CASSYGDNEQFF
TGTGCCAGCAGCTACGGGGACAATGAGCAGTTCTTC
>TRBV6-4|NA|NA|13|TRBJ2-1
CASSEEGWAKQFF
TGTGCCAGCAGTGAGGAGGGATGGGCAAAGCAGTTCTTC
>TRBV10-3|NA|NA|13|TRBJ1-1
CAISVGSNTEAFF
TGTGCCATCAGTGTGGGGAGTAACACTGAAGCTTTCTTT
>TRBV4-1|NA|NA|12|TRBJ1-2
CASSQLDYGYTF
TGCGCCAGCAGCCAACTAGACTATGGCTACACCTTC
>TRBV11-3|NA|NA|15|TRBJ2-3
CASSLTGVGTDTQYF
TGTGCCAGCAGCTTAACAGGTGTGGGCACAGATACGCAGTATTTT
>TRBV27|NA|NA|13|TRBJ2-3
CASSLSRADTQYF
TGTGCCAGCAGTTTATCCAGGGCAGATACGCAGTATTTT
>TRBV10-3|NA|TRBD1|14|TRBJ2-7
CAIRTGTDNYEQYF
TGTGCCATCAGAACCGGGACAGATAATTACGAGCAGTACTTC
>TRBV15|NA|TRBD1|18|TRBJ2-6
CATSPDRGPNVGANVLTF
TGTGCCACCAGCCCGGACAGGGGGCCCAATGTAGGGGCCAACGTCCTGACTTTC
>TRBV11-3|NA|NA|11|TRBJ1-1
CASSKQEEAFF
TGTGCCAGCAGCAAACAGGAGGAAGCTTTCTTT
>TRBV28|NA|NA|14|TRBJ2-7
CASSLQTLPDEQYF
TGTGCCAGCAGTTTACAAACCCTCCCGGACGAGCAGTACTTC
>TRBV29-1|NA|NA|13|TRBJ1-1
CSVGSLREPEAFF
TGCAGCGTGGGATCCTTACGGGAGCCTGAAGCTTTCTTT
>TRBV11-2|NA|NA|14|TRBJ1-2
CASSLDPRGYGYTF
TGTGCCAGCAGCTTAGATCCGCGAGGCTATGGCTACACCTTC
>TRBV5-8|once|NA|14|TRBJ2-7
CASSLFMSSYEQYF
TGTGCCAGCAGCTTGTTTATGAGCTCCTACGAGCAGTACTTC
>TRBV4-2|NA|NA|16|TRBJ1-2
CASSQEWGSDSYGYTF
TGTGCCAGCAGCCAAGAATGGGGCTCTGATAGTTATGGCTACACCTTC